This T cell receptor (beta chain) was documented in a study of high-grade serous ovarian cancer treatment subgroups. Study details: Samples averaged 14,192 reads and some 7,500 unique TCR beta rearrangements. Whole-study results and caveats: Repertoire similarity ranged about 0.1 to 0.85 between tumors of one patient. These tumor repertoires lack spatial information from bulk sequencing. TCR clonal relatedness correlated positively with neoantigen level.

Comments on this clone: Antigen: not known. This specimen includes other DNA sequences encoding the same CDR3.

Germline V gene data show CDR1 as MNHNY and CDR2 as SVGAGI (reference sequence). V was pared by 6 bases and J by 4 bases, with 8 bases of the junction left unmatched. The CDR3 contains 14 residues. The repertoire was sequenced with immunoSEQ multiplex PCR; TCRdb's copy has only in-frame clones and lacks some. The data contain about 16,000 clones, approximately 70% of them singletons. The tumor samples were collected prior to definitive surgery or chemotherapy. This chain joins TRBV6-6 and TRBJ2-7; 8 positions match TRBD1. The origin of this receptor is a human donor with high-grade serous ovarian cancer. Sequencing was done on a sample of tumor tissue. CDR3 loop: CASSLQTGAYEQYF. The DNA for the CDR3 is TGTGCCAGCAGCCTACAGACAGGGGCTTACGAGCAGTACTTC.